This T cell receptor beta chain was sequenced during a study of siplizumab effects on memory and regulatory T cells. The germline V gene encodes CDR1 SGHRS and CDR2 YFSETQ. This CDR3 has 15 residues. J was trimmed by 8 bases and V by 1 base; bases with no gene match: 4. On this clone itself: As yet, its antigen is unknown.

Regarding the study as a whole: Mappable alloreactive CD4+ clones averaged around 74% Treg-derived with siplizumab versus 26.9% in controls. Researchers could map only a minor fraction of alloreactive clones to unstimulated subsets. Researchers could not give a naive or memory phenotype to roughly 80-97% of proliferating CD4+ or CD8+ clones. Both greater diversity than memory cells and a major contribution to the alloresponse seemed to characterize naive T cells.

The method was immunoSEQ multiplex PCR; TCRdb's version includes in-frame clones alone and lacks a portion of them. The sample gives 90,000 to 140,000 clones, about 93% of which show up once; about 0.34% is in the top ten. This TCR derives from a human donor in good health. The sample was CD4+ T cells sorted from blood. The chain combines TRBV5-1 with TRBJ2-1, with TRBD1 matching over 12 bases. CDR3 in amino acids: CASSLSGTGGHEQFF. CDR3 DNA sequence: TGCGCCAGCAGCTTGAGTGGGACAGGGGGCCATGAGCAGTTCTTC. The full variable domain, in which reference TRBV5-1 and TRBJ2-1 provide the parts outside the CDR3, is KAGVTQTPRYLIKTRGQQVTLSCSPISGHRSVSWYQQTPGQGLQFLFEYFSETQRNKGNFPGRFSGRQFSNSRSEMNVSTLELGDSALYLCASSLSGTGGHEQFFGPGTRLTVL.